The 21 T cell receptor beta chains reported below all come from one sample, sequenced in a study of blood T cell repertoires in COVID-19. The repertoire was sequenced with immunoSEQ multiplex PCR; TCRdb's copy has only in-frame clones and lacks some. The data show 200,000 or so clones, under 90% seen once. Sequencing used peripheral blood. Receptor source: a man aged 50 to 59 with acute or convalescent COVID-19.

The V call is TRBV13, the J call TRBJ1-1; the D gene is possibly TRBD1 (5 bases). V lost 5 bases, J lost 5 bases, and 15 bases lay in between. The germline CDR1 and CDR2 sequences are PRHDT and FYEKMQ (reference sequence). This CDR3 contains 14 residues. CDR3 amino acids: CASSPSGVPTEAFF. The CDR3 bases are TGTGCCAGCAGCCCCTCGGGGGTACCTACTGAAGCTTTCTTT. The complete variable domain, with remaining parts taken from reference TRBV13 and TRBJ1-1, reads AAGVIQSPRHLIKEKRETATLKCYPIPRHDTVYWYQQGPGQDPQFLISFYEKMQSDKGSIPDRFSAQQFSDYHSELNMSSLELGDSALYFCASSPSGVPTEAFFGQGTRLTVV.

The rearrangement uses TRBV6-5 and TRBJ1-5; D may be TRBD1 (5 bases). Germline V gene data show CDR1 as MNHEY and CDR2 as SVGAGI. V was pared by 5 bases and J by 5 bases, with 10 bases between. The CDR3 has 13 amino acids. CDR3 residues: CASSPQGDQPQHF. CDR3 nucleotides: TGTGCCAGCAGTCCCCAGGGCGATCAGCCCCAGCATTTT.

CDR3 sequence reads: CASSPRWAYGYTF. CDR3 coding DNA: TGTGCCAGCAGTCCTCGGTGGGCCTATGGCTACACCTTC. The V gene is TRBV27, the J gene TRBJ1-2; D ambiguous. Germline V gives CDR1 MNHEY, CDR2 SMNVEV (reference sequence). This CDR3 region has 13 residues. Trimming pared 5 bases from V and 4 bases from J, leaving 11 bases between.

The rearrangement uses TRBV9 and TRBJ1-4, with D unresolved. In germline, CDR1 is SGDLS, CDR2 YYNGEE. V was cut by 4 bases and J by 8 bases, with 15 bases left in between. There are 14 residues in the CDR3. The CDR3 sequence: CASSNGERREKLFF. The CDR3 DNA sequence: TGTGCCAGCAGCAACGGGGAAAGAAGGGAAAAACTGTTTTTT.

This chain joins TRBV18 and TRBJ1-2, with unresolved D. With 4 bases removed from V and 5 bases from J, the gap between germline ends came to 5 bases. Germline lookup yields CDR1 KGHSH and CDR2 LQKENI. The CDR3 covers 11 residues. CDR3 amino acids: CASSLSYGYTF. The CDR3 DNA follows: TGTGCCAGCTCACTCAGTTATGGCTACACCTTC.

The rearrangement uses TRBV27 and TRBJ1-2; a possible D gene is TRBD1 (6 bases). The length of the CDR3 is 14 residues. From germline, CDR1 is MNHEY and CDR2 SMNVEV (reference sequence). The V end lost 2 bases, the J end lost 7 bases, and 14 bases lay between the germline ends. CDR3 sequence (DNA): TGTGCCAGCAGTTTACTCCCAGGGGATTCTGGCTACACCTTC. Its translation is CASSLLPGDSGYTF.

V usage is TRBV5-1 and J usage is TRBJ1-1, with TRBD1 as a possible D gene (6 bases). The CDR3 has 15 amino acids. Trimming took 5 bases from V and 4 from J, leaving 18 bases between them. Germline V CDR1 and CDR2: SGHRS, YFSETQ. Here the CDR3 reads CASSSQGWSSTEAFF. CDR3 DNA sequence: TGCGCCAGCAGTTCCCAGGGGTGGTCGTCCACTGAAGCTTTCTTT.

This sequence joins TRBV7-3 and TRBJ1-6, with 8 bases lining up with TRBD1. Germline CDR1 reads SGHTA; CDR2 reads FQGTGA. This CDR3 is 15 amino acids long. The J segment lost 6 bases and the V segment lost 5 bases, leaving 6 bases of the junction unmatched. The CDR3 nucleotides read TGTGCCAGCAGCCCAGGGGGCCGGCGTAATTCACCCCTCCACTTT. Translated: CASSPGGRRNSPLHF.

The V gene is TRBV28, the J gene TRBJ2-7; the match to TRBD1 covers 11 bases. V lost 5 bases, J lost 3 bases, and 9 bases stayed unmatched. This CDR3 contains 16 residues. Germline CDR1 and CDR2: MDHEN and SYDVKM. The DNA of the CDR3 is TGTGCCAGCAGTAGAACCGGGACAGGGGGACTCTACGAGCAGTACTTC. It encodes CASSRTGTGGLYEQYF.

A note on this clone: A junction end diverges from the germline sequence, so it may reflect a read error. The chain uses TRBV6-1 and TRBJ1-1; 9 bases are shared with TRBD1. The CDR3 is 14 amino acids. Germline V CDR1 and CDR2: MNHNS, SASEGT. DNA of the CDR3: TGTGCCAGCAATGAACAGGGGGCAGGTACTGAAGCTTTCTTT. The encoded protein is CASNEQGAGTEAFF.

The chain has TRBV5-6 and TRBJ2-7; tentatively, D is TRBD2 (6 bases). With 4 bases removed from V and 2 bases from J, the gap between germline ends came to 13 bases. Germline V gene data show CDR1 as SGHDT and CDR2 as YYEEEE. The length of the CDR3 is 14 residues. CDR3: CASSRGYSPYEQYF. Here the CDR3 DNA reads TGTGCCAGCAGCCGGGGGTACAGCCCCTACGAGCAGTACTTC.

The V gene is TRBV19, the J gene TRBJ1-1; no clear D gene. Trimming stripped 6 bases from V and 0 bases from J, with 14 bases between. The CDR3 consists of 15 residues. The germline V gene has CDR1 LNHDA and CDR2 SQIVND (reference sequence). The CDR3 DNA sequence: TGTGCCAGTAGATATGGGTCAGGCATGAACACTGAAGCTTTCTTT. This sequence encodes CASRYGSGMNTEAFF.

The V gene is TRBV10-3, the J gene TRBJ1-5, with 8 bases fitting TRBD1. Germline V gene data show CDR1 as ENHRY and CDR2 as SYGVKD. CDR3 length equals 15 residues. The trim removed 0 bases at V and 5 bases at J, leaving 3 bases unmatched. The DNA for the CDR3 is TGTGCCATCAGTGAGTCACAGGGGGGAGATCAGCCCCAGCATTTT. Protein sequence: CAISESQGGDQPQHF.

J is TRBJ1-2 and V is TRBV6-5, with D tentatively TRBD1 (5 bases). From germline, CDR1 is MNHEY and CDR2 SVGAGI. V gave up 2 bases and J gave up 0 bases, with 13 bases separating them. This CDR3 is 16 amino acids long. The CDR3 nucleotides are TGTGCCAGCAGTTACGTCGGAGGGGTAGCTAACTATGGCTACACCTTC. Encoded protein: CASSYVGGVANYGYTF.

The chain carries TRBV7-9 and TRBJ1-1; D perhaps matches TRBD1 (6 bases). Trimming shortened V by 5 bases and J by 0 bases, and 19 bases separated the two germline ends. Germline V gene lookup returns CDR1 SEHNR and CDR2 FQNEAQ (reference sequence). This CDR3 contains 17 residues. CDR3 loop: CASSPTAPGHLNTEAFF. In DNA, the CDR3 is TGTGCCAGCAGCCCTACAGCACCGGGACATTTGAACACTGAAGCTTTCTTT.

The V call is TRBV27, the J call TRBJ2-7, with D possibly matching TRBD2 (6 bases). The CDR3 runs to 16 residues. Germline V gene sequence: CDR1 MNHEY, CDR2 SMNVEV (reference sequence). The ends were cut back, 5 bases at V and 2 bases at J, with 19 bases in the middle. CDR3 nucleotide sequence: TGTGCCAGCAGTCCACGCGGGCGGGGAACTACCTACGAGCAGTACTTC. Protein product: CASSPRGRGTTYEQYF.

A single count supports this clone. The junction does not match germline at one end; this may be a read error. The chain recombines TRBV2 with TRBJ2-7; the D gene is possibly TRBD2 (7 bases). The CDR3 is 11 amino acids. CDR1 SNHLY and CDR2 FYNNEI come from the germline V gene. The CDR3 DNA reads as TGTGCCAGCAGTGGGGGGGGCGGTCTCCGCTTC. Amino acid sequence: CASSGGGGLRF.

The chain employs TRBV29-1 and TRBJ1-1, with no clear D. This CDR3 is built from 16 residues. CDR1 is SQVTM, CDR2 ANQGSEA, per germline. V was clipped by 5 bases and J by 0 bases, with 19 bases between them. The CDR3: CSVLETSWAVNTEAFF. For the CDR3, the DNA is TGCAGCGTTCTTGAAACCTCCTGGGCAGTGAACACTGAAGCTTTCTTT. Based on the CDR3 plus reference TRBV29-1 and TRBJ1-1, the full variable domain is SAVISQKPSRDICQRGTSLTIQCQVDSQVTMMFWYRQQPGQSLTLIATANQGSEATYESGFVIDKFPISRPNLTFSTLTVSNMSPEDSSIYLCSVLETSWAVNTEAFFGQGTRLTVV.

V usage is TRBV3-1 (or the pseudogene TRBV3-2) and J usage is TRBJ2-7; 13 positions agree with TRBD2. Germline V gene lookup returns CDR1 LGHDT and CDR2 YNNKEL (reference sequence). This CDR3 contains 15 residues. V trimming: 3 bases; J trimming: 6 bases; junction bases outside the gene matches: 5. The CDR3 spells CASSHWTSGGLEQYF. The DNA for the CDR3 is TGTGCCAGCAGCCACTGGACTAGCGGGGGCCTCGAGCAGTACTTC.

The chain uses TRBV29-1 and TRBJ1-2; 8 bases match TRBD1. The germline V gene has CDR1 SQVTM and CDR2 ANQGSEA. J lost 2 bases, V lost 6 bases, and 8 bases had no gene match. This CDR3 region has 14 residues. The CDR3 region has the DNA TGCAGCGTAACTGACAGGGGAGGGAACTATGGCTACACCTTC. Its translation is CSVTDRGGNYGYTF.

CDR3 protein: CASSARTSGATDTQYF. CDR3 in DNA: TGTGCCAGCAGCGCCCGGACTAGCGGGGCGACAGATACGCAGTATTTT. V is TRBV7-9 and J is TRBJ2-3, with 12 bases identical to TRBD2. The V and J ends lost 5 bases and 3 bases, in that order; junction bases with no gene match: 6. CDR3 length equals 16 residues. Germline V gene sequence: CDR1 SEHNR, CDR2 FQNEAQ (reference sequence).